These T cell receptor beta chains were read from a single sample in a study of blood T cell repertoires in COVID-19. Clones were read by immunoSEQ multiplex PCR, and TCRdb kept only the in-frame ones, dropping some. Here the sample spans under 200,000 clones, around four fifths being singletons. Sequenced: peripheral blood. These receptors were collected from a man aged 55-75 years with COVID-19, enrolled during active disease. Both conserved end residues are part of each CDR3. D genes are given only for firm matches. Expanded clones get a size class; other rows say once, few or many, or leave the size out.

clone_size j_call d_call v_call cdr3_aa cdr3_nt
NA TRBJ2-1 NA TRBV6-5 CASSNSGSSYNEQFF TGTGCCAGCAGCAACTCAGGGTCCTCCTACAATGAGCAGTTCTTC
NA TRBJ1-1 NA TRBV28 CASSPAPLNTEAFF TGTGCCAGCAGTCCTGCCCCCCTAAACACTGAAGCTTTCTTT
NA TRBJ2-3 NA TRBV5-4 CASSLSPSADTQYF TGTGCCAGCAGCTTGTCTCCTAGCGCAGATACGCAGTATTTT
NA TRBJ1-6 TRBD1 TRBV7-3 CASSETGTGGSPLHF TGTGCCAGCAGTGAAACCGGGACAGGGGGTTCACCCCTCCACTTT
NA TRBJ2-7 TRBD1 TRBV27 CASSPGQTYEQYF TGTGCCAGCAGTCCGGGACAGACGTACGAGCAGTACTTC
NA TRBJ2-2 TRBD2 TRBV10-3 CAISENSGRRTGELFF TGTGCCATCAGTGAAAATAGCGGGAGGCGGACCGGGGAGCTGTTTTTT
few TRBJ1-1 NA TRBV19 CASSFLQGRAFF TGTGCCAGTAGTTTCCTCCAGGGCAGGGCTTTCTTT
NA TRBJ1-1 TRBD1 TRBV7-9 CASSPTGIAEAFF TGTGCCAGCAGCCCGACAGGGATCGCTGAAGCTTTCTTT
NA TRBJ1-2 NA TRBV19 CASSTQDSSGYTF TGTGCCAGTAGTACCCAGGACAGTAGCGGCTACACCTTC
NA TRBJ2-4 NA TRBV7-2 CASSLPTLAKNIQYF TGTGCCAGCAGCTTACCCACTCTAGCCAAAAACATTCAGTACTTC
NA TRBJ1-1 NA TRBV4-3 CASSLREGGTEAFF TGCGCCAGCAGCCTCAGGGAGGGGGGCACTGAAGCTTTCTTT
NA TRBJ1-1 TRBD1 TRBV3-1/TRBV3-2 CASSPQGVTEAFF TGTGCCAGCAGCCCCCAGGGGGTCACTGAAGCTTTCTTT
NA TRBJ1-3 TRBD1 TRBV6-6 CASSSPGQGVGGSGNTIYF TGTGCCAGCAGCTCCCCGGGACAGGGGGTTGGAGGGTCTGGAAACACCATATATTTT
NA TRBJ1-2 NA TRBV27 CASSLRGSDGYTF TGTGCCAGCAGTTTAAGGGGGTCGGATGGCTACACCTTC
NA TRBJ1-1 TRBD1 TRBV27 CASSLIGQGGPEAFF TGTGCCAGCAGTTTAATCGGACAGGGGGGACCTGAAGCTTTCTTT
NA TRBJ1-1 NA TRBV12-5 CASGFGGGEAFF TGTGCTAGTGGTTTCGGGGGTGGGGAAGCTTTCTTT
NA TRBJ1-5 TRBD1 TRBV7-2 CASSPQGEGTGQPQHF TGTGCCAGCAGCCCACAGGGGGAGGGAACGGGTCAGCCCCAGCATTTT
NA TRBJ1-4 NA TRBV5-4 CASSFQGSNEKLFF TGTGCCAGCAGCTTTCAGGGCTCGAATGAAAAACTGTTTTTT
NA TRBJ1-1 TRBD1 TRBV18 CASSLGTGMTEAFF TGTGCCAGCTCACTCGGGACAGGGATGACTGAAGCTTTCTTT
once TRBJ1-3 NA TRBV12-3/TRBV12-4 CASQGFSGNTIYF TGTGCCAGCCAGGGGTTCTCTGGAAACACCATATATTTT
once TRBJ1-2 NA TRBV6-5 CASSYSRSYGYTF TGTGCCAGCAGTTACTCGAGAAGCTATGGCTACACCTTC
few TRBJ1-3 TRBD1 TRBV27 CASSLKGTRDRGMKGGNTIYF TGTGCCAGCAGTCTAAAAGGAACCCGGGACAGGGGGATGAAAGGTGGAAACACCATATATTTT
once TRBJ1-1 TRBD1 TRBV3-1/TRBV3-2 CASSHGTENTEAFF TGTGCCAGCAGCCACGGGACAGAGAACACTGAAGCTTTCTTT
NA TRBJ1-1 NA TRBV4-1 CASSSGHTEAFF TGCGCCAGCAGTAGCGGTCACACTGAAGCTTTCTTT
NA TRBJ1-2 TRBD1 TRBV5-1 CASSFGQGRDGYTF TGCGCCAGCAGCTTCGGACAGGGAAGGGATGGCTACACCTTC
NA TRBJ1-1 NA TRBV13 CASRSTAWEFVTEAFF TGTGCCAGCAGATCCACTGCTTGGGAGTTCGTCACTGAAGCTTTCTTT
NA TRBJ2-1 NA TRBV5-8 CASSPTGSYNEQFF TGTGCCAGCAGCCCCACAGGGTCCTACAATGAGCAGTTCTTC
NA TRBJ2-2 NA TRBV2 CASSVRLTGELFF TGTGCCAGCAGTGTGCGACTCACCGGGGAGCTGTTTTTT
NA TRBJ1-2 NA TRBV5-6 CASSLGQGNYGYTF TGTGCCAGCAGCTTGGGGCAGGGCAACTATGGCTACACCTTC
NA TRBJ2-2 TRBD2 TRBV28 CASSPYLRLAGGTGELFF TGTGCCAGCAGTCCTTACCTACGACTAGCGGGAGGAACCGGGGAGCTGTTTTTT
NA TRBJ2-7 NA TRBV6-6 CASSRRENEQYF TGTGCCAGCAGCCGTCGTGAGAACGAGCAGTACTTC
NA TRBJ1-2 NA TRBV30 CAWIVGAPLYGYTF TGTGCCTGGATCGTGGGCGCTCCTTTGTATGGCTACACCTTC
NA TRBJ2-7 NA TRBV6-2/TRBV6-3 CASSLQGLSYEQYF TGTGCCAGCAGTCTCCAGGGGTTGTCCTACGAGCAGTACTTC
NA TRBJ2-7 TRBD1 TRBV7-6 CASSLAAPGQGNYEQYF TGTGCCAGCAGCTTAGCGGCTCCGGGACAGGGGAACTACGAGCAGTACTTC
NA TRBJ2-7 NA TRBV4-1 CASSLDRKDGSEQYF TGCGCCAGCAGCCTAGACAGGAAAGACGGCTCCGAGCAGTACTTC
NA TRBJ1-1 TRBD1 TRBV7-2 CASSPGTAGFTEAFF TGTGCCAGCAGCCCCGGGACAGCCGGGTTTACTGAAGCTTTCTTT
NA TRBJ1-1 TRBD1 TRBV6-6 CASTKTGEGTEAFF TGTGCCAGCACTAAGACAGGGGAAGGAACTGAAGCTTTCTTT
few TRBJ1-2 TRBD1 TRBV19 CASSIDVTGGTLRGYTF TGTGCCAGTAGTATAGACGTGACAGGGGGAACTTTAAGAGGCTACACCTTC
once TRBJ1-4 TRBD1 TRBV5-1 CASSAGTGAEKLFF TGCGCCAGCAGCGCGGGGACAGGGGCTGAAAAACTGTTTTTT
NA TRBJ2-5 TRBD2 TRBV11-1 CASSLTLAGVETQYF TGTGCCAGCAGCTTAACTCTAGCGGGAGTGGAGACCCAGTACTTC
NA TRBJ1-1 NA TRBV5-1 CASSLVGANTEAFF TGCGCCAGCAGCTTGGTAGGAGCGAACACTGAAGCTTTCTTT
NA TRBJ2-5 TRBD2 TRBV12-3/TRBV12-4 CASTLAGGETQYF TGTGCCAGCACCCTAGCGGGAGGGGAGACCCAGTACTTC
NA TRBJ2-5 TRBD2 TRBV4-2 CASSQDRASGTETQYF TGTGCCAGCAGCCAAGATAGGGCTAGCGGGACAGAGACCCAGTACTTC
NA TRBJ2-1 TRBD1 TRBV6-5 CASSYRQGVSYNEQFF TGTGCCAGCAGTTACAGGCAGGGGGTGTCCTACAATGAGCAGTTCTTC
few TRBJ1-2 NA TRBV28 CACTGTALFYTF TGTGCCTGCACTGGGACTGCGCTTTTCTACACCTTC
NA TRBJ2-1 NA TRBV5-8 CASSLGLQGKNEQFF TGTGCCAGCAGCTTGGGTCTCCAGGGGAAGAATGAGCAGTTCTTC
NA TRBJ2-3 TRBD2 TRBV11-2 CASTSVRAGGTDTQYF TGTGCCAGCACTTCCGTGAGGGCGGGGGGCACAGATACGCAGTATTTT
NA TRBJ1-3 NA TRBV28 CASSPTVTSGNTIYF TGTGCCAGCAGTCCGACAGTGACCTCTGGAAACACCATATATTTT
NA TRBJ1-1 NA TRBV28 CASSGGGSPNTEAFF TGTGCCAGCAGTGGGGGGGGAAGTCCGAACACTGAAGCTTTCTTT
NA TRBJ2-2 TRBD2 TRBV5-4 CASSLIAGFPGELFF TGTGCCAGCAGCTTGATAGCGGGATTTCCCGGGGAGCTGTTTTTT
NA TRBJ1-5 TRBD1 TRBV19 CASSGSRGPSQPQHF TGTGCCAGTAGCGGGAGCAGGGGGCCGTCTCAGCCCCAGCATTTT
once TRBJ1-1 NA TRBV6-5 CASSYWGRDTEAFF TGTGCCAGCAGTTACTGGGGCAGGGACACTGAAGCTTTCTTT
NA TRBJ2-1 NA TRBV11-2 CASSLDRGSFNEQFF TGTGCCAGCAGCTTAGATCGGGGATCCTTCAATGAGCAGTTCTTC
NA TRBJ2-4 NA TRBV19 CASSIAGTKNIQYF TGTGCCAGTAGTATTGCCGGGACTAAAAACATTCAGTACTTC
NA TRBJ1-2 NA TRBV18 CASSPRGGGANYGYTF TGTGCCAGCTCACCACGCGGCGGGGGAGCTAACTATGGCTACACCTTC
NA TRBJ2-5 TRBD2 TRBV2 CASSGLADRQETQYF TGTGCCAGCAGCGGACTAGCGGACCGCCAAGAGACCCAGTACTTC
NA TRBJ1-4 NA TRBV7-2 CASSPHSFQEKLFF TGTGCCAGCAGCCCACACAGTTTCCAGGAAAAACTGTTTTTT
NA TRBJ2-7 NA TRBV10-1 CASSEVGRLYEQYF TGCGCCAGCAGTGAGGTGGGGAGGTTATACGAGCAGTACTTC
NA TRBJ2-3 TRBD1 TRBV9 CASSPGTVENTQYF TGTGCCAGCAGCCCCGGGACAGTGGAAAATACGCAGTATTTT
NA TRBJ2-7 TRBD1 TRBV4-3 CASSHDRTGTIEQYF TGCGCCAGCAGCCACGATAGGACAGGGACCATCGAGCAGTACTTC